This TCR beta chain was observed in a study of response to subunit inactivated influenza vaccine. Notes on the study in general: Each seasonal influenza vaccination, the authors suggested, recruits few new T cells.

One entry per CDR3 protein results from TCRdb running MiXCR on the RT-PCR reads. The data contain 600,000 to 700,000 distinct CDR3 sequences, about 14% of them seen just once; the ten biggest clones take up around 7.6%. This clonotype has just a few counts. Its antigen is not known. Sequenced here: PBMCs from blood, sampled 14 to 15 days before vaccination. The origin of this receptor is a man over 45 who received an inactivated influenza vaccine.

The DNA for the CDR3 is TGTGCCAGCAGTGAGTATACCGGGCCAGACACCGGGGAGCTGTTTTTT. It yields the protein CASSEYTGPDTGELFF. This sequence joins TRBV25-1 and TRBJ2-2; D is undetermined. CDR1 and CDR2 (germline): MGHDK, SYGVNS. V was trimmed by 3 bases and J by 3 bases, leaving 14 bases between them. CDR3 length: 16 amino acids.